A selection of T cell receptor beta chains follows, all from one sample in a study of Ad26.COV2.S vaccination and SARS-CoV-2 variants. Libraries were prepared by immunoSEQ multiplex PCR; TCRdb keeps only in-frame clonotypes and omits some of them. Of 400,000 to 450,000 clones in the sample, over 80% are singletons; the top ten hold roughly 1.7%. The material was peripheral blood, obtained in a trial of Ad26.COV2.S vaccine versus placebo. These receptors were collected from a person between 18 and 60 years old who received the Ad26.COV2.S COVID-19 vaccine or a placebo. CDR3s include the opening cysteine and the closing phenylalanine or tryptophan. Each record gives: J gene, D gene, V gene, CDR3 protein, CDR3 DNA. The D gene is left open where the match is weak.

>TRBJ1-2|TRBD1|TRBV6-6
CASGSGQGADTF
TGTGCCAGCGGGTCGGGACAGGGGGCAGACACCTTC
>TRBJ1-3|-|TRBV6-5
CASSYSWDYSGNTIYF
TGTGCCAGCAGTTACTCGTGGGATTACTCTGGAAACACCATATATTTT
>TRBJ2-1|-|TRBV24-1
CATSDPGGPPYNEQFF
TGTGCCACCAGTGACCCAGGGGGGCCCCCCTACAATGAGCAGTTCTTC
>TRBJ1-6|-|TRBV11-2
CASSLSLNSYNSPLHF
TGTGCCAGCAGCTTAAGTTTGAACTCCTATAATTCACCCCTCCACTTT
>TRBJ2-2|-|TRBV15
CATSTPGSGELFF
TGTGCCACCTCAACTCCAGGGTCCGGGGAGCTGTTTTTT
>TRBJ1-2|-|TRBV7-2
CASSLVPGGYGYTF
TGTGCCAGCAGCTTAGTCCCGGGGGGTTATGGCTACACCTTC
>TRBJ2-5|-|TRBV27
CASSFSLGQETQYF
TGTGCCAGCAGTTTTTCCCTGGGGCAAGAGACCCAGTACTTC
>TRBJ2-2|-|TRBV7-9
CASSSGGYNTGELFF
TGTGCCAGCAGCTCCGGCGGATACAACACCGGGGAGCTGTTTTTT
>TRBJ2-1|TRBD2|TRBV20-1
CSASAGGPYNEQFF
TGCAGTGCTAGTGCGGGGGGGCCTTACAATGAGCAGTTCTTC
>TRBJ2-7|-|TRBV13
CASSSPGLVGVEQYF
TGTGCCAGCAGCTCCCCGGGACTGGTGGGTGTAGAGCAGTACTTC
>TRBJ1-5|TRBD1|TRBV28
CASSYGQGLYQPQHF
TGTGCCAGCAGCTACGGACAGGGGCTGTATCAGCCCCAGCATTTT
>TRBJ2-3|-|TRBV7-2
CASSSSGGLSDTQYF
TGTGCCAGCAGCTCCTCCGGGGGGCTGTCAGATACGCAGTATTTT